Listed below are T cell receptor beta chains from one sample, sequenced in a study of regulatory T cells in long-lasting Graves disease. Each CDR3 protein gets one entry after TCRdb re-called the multiplex PCR reads with MiXCR. Of hundreds of thousands of distinct CDR3 sequences in the sample, under 25% are singletons; the top ten hold roughly an eighth. The starting material was peripheral blood mononuclear cells (PBMCs), obtained when the disease was refractory, from a patient treated with antithyroid drugs. These TCRs come from a female donor with Graves disease. CDR3s include the opening cysteine and the closing phenylalanine or tryptophan. Each record gives: D gene, J gene, V gene, clone size, CDR3 DNA, CDR3 protein. The D gene is left open where the match is weak. The listing skips clone size in some rows; elsewhere it reads once, few, many or a size class.

D: -
J: TRBJ1-2
V: TRBV9
size: few
DNA: TGTGCCAGCAGCGCCGGGACATCCTCTAACTATGGCTACACCTTC
CDR3: CASSAGTSSNYGYTF

D: TRBD1
J: TRBJ2-7
V: TRBV18
size: few
DNA: TGTGCCAGCTCACCCGGGACAGGGTACTACGAGCAGTACTTC
CDR3: CASSPGTGYYEQYF

D: -
J: TRBJ2-7
V: TRBV7-9
size: -
DNA: TGTGCCAGCAGTCAGGGGTACCTCACATCCGACGAGCAGTACTTC
CDR3: CASSQGYLTSDEQYF

D: -
J: TRBJ2-5
V: TRBV20-1
size: few
DNA: TGCAGTGCTAGAGGAAGGGACGGCGGGACCCAGTACTTC
CDR3: CSARGRDGGTQYF

D: -
J: TRBJ2-2
V: TRBV20-1
size: once
DNA: TGCAGTGCTAGGTCCACCGTCTCCGGGGAGCTGTTTTTT
CDR3: CSARSTVSGELFF

D: TRBD1
J: TRBJ1-1
V: TRBV28
size: many
DNA: TGTGCCAGCAGATCAGCCGGGACAGGGGTAACTGAAGCTTTCTTT
CDR3: CASRSAGTGVTEAFF

D: TRBD2
J: TRBJ2-7
V: TRBV7-9
size: -
DNA: TGTGCCAGCAGCCCAAATCTAGCGGGAGTACCCAACGAGCAGTACTTC
CDR3: CASSPNLAGVPNEQYF

D: -
J: TRBJ1-5
V: TRBV6-1
size: many
DNA: TGTGCCAGCACCACCGCGAACAATCAGCCCCAGCATTTT
CDR3: CASTTANNQPQHF

D: TRBD2
J: TRBJ2-5
V: TRBV2
size: once
DNA: TGTGCCAGCACCCAATGGGGGGGAGAGACCCAGTACTTC
CDR3: CASTQWGGETQYF

D: -
J: TRBJ1-1
V: TRBV28
size: many
DNA: TGTGCCAGCATGATCAGTTTCACTGAAGCTTTCTTT
CDR3: CASMISFTEAFF

D: -
J: TRBJ1-5
V: TRBV28
size: -
DNA: TGTGCCAGCAGTTATTCCCTTAGCAATCAGCCCCAGCATTTT
CDR3: CASSYSLSNQPQHF

D: -
J: TRBJ1-1
V: TRBV15
size: few
DNA: TGTGCCACCAGCAGAACAACGGCAGGACGAAACACTGAAGCTTTCTTT
CDR3: CATSRTTAGRNTEAFF

D: TRBD1
J: TRBJ2-7
V: TRBV27
size: few
DNA: TGTGCCAGCGGGACAGGGGGCGACGAGCAGTACTTC
CDR3: CASGTGGDEQYF

D: TRBD2
J: TRBJ2-1
V: TRBV28
size: -
DNA: TGTGCCAGCAGTTTTTATGCGGGAGGTGTCAATGAGCAGTTCTTC
CDR3: CASSFYAGGVNEQFF

D: -
J: TRBJ2-7
V: TRBV6-5
size: many
DNA: TGTGCCAGCAGTTCTTCCACAGGGAGAGCTGCCTACGAGCAGTACTTC
CDR3: CASSSSTGRAAYEQYF

D: TRBD2
J: TRBJ2-2
V: TRBV12-3/TRBV12-4
size: many
DNA: TGTGCCAGCACTGGGACTAGCGGGAGGGCCGGGGAGCTGTTTTTT
CDR3: CASTGTSGRAGELFF

D: -
J: TRBJ1-1
V: TRBV27
size: many
DNA: TGTGCCAGCAGTAGATATGGGACTGTCCCGGGCACTGAAGCTTTCTTT
CDR3: CASSRYGTVPGTEAFF

D: -
J: TRBJ2-6
V: TRBV7-9
size: few
DNA: TGTGCCAGCAGCGTCCAGGGTTCTGGGGCCAACGTCCTGACTTTC
CDR3: CASSVQGSGANVLTF

D: -
J: TRBJ1-2
V: TRBV7-9
size: -
DNA: TGTGCCAGCAGCCTCGAGGGGTTGGTACAAGGTGGGACCTTC
CDR3: CASSLEGLVQGGTF

D: TRBD2
J: TRBJ2-2
V: TRBV3-1
size: -
DNA: TGTGCCAGCAGCCAAGATGGCAGCGGGAGGGCCGGCGGGGAGCTGTTTTTT
CDR3: CASSQDGSGRAGGELFF

D: TRBD1
J: TRBJ1-2
V: TRBV2
size: many
DNA: TGTGCCAGCAGTGGACAGGGAGCAAGTGGTCTGGGCTACACCTTC
CDR3: CASSGQGASGLGYTF

D: TRBD1
J: TRBJ1-1
V: TRBV9
size: few
DNA: TGTGCCAGCAGCGTAGGGACAGGGGCTTTGAACACTGAAGCTTTCTTT
CDR3: CASSVGTGALNTEAFF

D: -
J: TRBJ1-6
V: TRBV3-1
size: -
DNA: TGTGCCAGCAGCTCCACGGGGGGTTATAATTCACCCCTCCACTTT
CDR3: CASSSTGGYNSPLHF

D: -
J: TRBJ2-3
V: TRBV6-1
size: -
DNA: TGTGCCAGCAGAGGGGCCGGAGATACGCAGTATTTT
CDR3: CASRGAGDTQYF

D: -
J: TRBJ2-7
V: TRBV19
size: -
DNA: TGTGCCAGTAGTATAAGTTGGGGGAGTAACTACGAGCAGTACTTC
CDR3: CASSISWGSNYEQYF

D: -
J: TRBJ2-1
V: TRBV3-1
size: few
DNA: TGTGCCAGCAGCCTGGTTGAGGGGGGTAAGCAGTTCTTC
CDR3: CASSLVEGGKQFF

D: TRBD1
J: TRBJ2-7
V: TRBV5-1
size: few
DNA: TGCGCCAGCAGGGTCGGGACAGGCTACGAGCAGTACTTC
CDR3: CASRVGTGYEQYF

D: TRBD1
J: TRBJ1-5
V: TRBV12-3/TRBV12-4
size: -
DNA: TGTGCCAGCACCCAGGGGGGGAACAATCAGCCCCAGCATTTT
CDR3: CASTQGGNNQPQHF

D: TRBD2
J: TRBJ2-1
V: TRBV28
size: few
DNA: TGTGCCAGCAGTCCATTAGCGGGAGGGCCTTCAGATGAGCAGTTCTTC
CDR3: CASSPLAGGPSDEQFF

D: -
J: TRBJ1-4
V: TRBV14
size: -
DNA: TGTGCCAGCAGCCCCACACGTGCAACTAATGAAAAACTGTTTTTT
CDR3: CASSPTRATNEKLFF

D: -
J: TRBJ2-2
V: TRBV5-1
size: -
DNA: TGCGCCAGCAGCTTGGCTACGGGCGGCACCGGGGAGCTGTTTTTT
CDR3: CASSLATGGTGELFF

D: -
J: TRBJ1-1
V: TRBV11-3
size: many
DNA: TGTGCCAGCAGATTCGGGGTATTAAGGGACCGGAACACTGAAGCTTTCTTT
CDR3: CASRFGVLRDRNTEAFF

D: -
J: TRBJ2-2
V: TRBV7-2
size: few
DNA: TGTGCCAGCAGCTTTACCCGTGGGGGGGAGCTGTTTTTT
CDR3: CASSFTRGGELFF

D: TRBD2
J: TRBJ2-5
V: TRBV28
size: many
DNA: TGTGCCAGCAGCCTTACTAGCGCAGCAACCCTCCAAGAGACCCAGTACTTC
CDR3: CASSLTSAATLQETQYF

D: TRBD2
J: TRBJ2-3
V: TRBV5-1
size: -
DNA: TGCGCCAGCAGCCCAGGGACTAGCGGCCGGGGTGCAGATACGCAGTATTTT
CDR3: CASSPGTSGRGADTQYF

D: -
J: TRBJ1-1
V: TRBV5-4
size: -
DNA: TGTGCCAGCAGCTTGGGTGGGACATCTCTCACTGAAGCTTTCTTT
CDR3: CASSLGGTSLTEAFF

D: TRBD2
J: TRBJ2-7
V: TRBV29-1
size: many
DNA: TGCAGCGTTGAAGGTCCGGGACTAGCGGGACAACGCGCAACCTACGAGCAGTACTTC
CDR3: CSVEGPGLAGQRATYEQYF

D: TRBD1
J: TRBJ1-2
V: TRBV5-6
size: -
DNA: TGTGCCAGCGGACCTGACAGGGCGAACTATGGCTACACCTTC
CDR3: CASGPDRANYGYTF

D: -
J: TRBJ2-1
V: TRBV7-9
size: few
DNA: TGTGCCAGCAGCTTATTGGGCCCCAGCGACGGTACGCAGCTCTTC
CDR3: CASSLLGPSDGTQLF

D: TRBD2
J: TRBJ2-7
V: TRBV28
size: many
DNA: TGTGCTTCGCGGGAGGGCCTTTACGAGCAGTACTTC
CDR3: CASREGLYEQYF